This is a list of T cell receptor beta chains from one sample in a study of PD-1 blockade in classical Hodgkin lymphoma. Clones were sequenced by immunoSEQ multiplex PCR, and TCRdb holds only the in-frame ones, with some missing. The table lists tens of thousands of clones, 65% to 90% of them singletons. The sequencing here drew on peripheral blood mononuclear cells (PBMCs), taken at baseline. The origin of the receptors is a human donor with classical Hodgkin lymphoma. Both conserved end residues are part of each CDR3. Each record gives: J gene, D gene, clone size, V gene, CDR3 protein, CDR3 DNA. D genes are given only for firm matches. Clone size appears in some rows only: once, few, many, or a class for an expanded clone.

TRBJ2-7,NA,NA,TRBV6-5,CASSYAPGSSYEQYF,TGTGCCAGCAGTTACGCGCCGGGAAGCTCCTACGAGCAGTACTTC
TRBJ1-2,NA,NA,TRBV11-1,CASSGGTPQTAYGYTF,TGTGCCAGCAGCGGAGGAACACCTCAGACCGCCTATGGCTACACCTTC
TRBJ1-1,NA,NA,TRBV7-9,CASSLVGGHTEAFF,TGTGCCAGCAGCTTAGTAGGGGGGCACACTGAAGCTTTCTTT
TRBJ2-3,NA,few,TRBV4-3,CASSQATSRGLSTDTQYF,TGCGCCAGCAGCCAAGCCACCTCCAGGGGTTTGAGCACAGATACGCAGTATTTT
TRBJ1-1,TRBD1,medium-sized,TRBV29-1,CSVDTGEVTEAFF,TGCAGCGTTGATACAGGGGAGGTCACTGAAGCTTTCTTT
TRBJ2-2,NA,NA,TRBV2,CASSEDGANTGELFF,TGTGCCAGCAGTGAAGACGGGGCGAACACCGGGGAGCTGTTTTTT
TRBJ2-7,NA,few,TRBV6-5,CASSYRASSREQYF,TGTGCCAGCAGCTATAGGGCTAGCTCGCGCGAGCAGTACTTC
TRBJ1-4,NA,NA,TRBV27,CASTKGTGVNEKLFF,TGTGCCAGCACTAAAGGGACGGGGGTAAATGAAAAACTGTTTTTT
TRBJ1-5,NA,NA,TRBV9,CASSVDSSQPQHF,TGTGCCAGCAGCGTAGACTCTAGTCAGCCCCAGCATTTT
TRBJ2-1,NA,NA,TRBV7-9,CASSQTPQGQFF,TGTGCCAGCAGCCAAACCCCCCAGGGGCAGTTCTTC
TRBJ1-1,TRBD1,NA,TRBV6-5,CASSYQGETEAFF,TGTGCCAGCAGTTACCAGGGGGAAACTGAAGCTTTCTTT
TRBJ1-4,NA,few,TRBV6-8,CARTRGGHLEKLFF,TGTGCCAGGACTCGGGGGGGGCATCTTGAAAAACTGTTTTTT
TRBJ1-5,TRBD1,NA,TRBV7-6,CASGQGSNQPQHF,TGTGCCAGTGGACAGGGGAGTAATCAGCCCCAGCATTTT
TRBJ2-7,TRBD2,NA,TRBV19,CASSPRLAGFRRSYEQYF,TGTGCCAGTAGTCCACGACTAGCGGGGTTCCGTCGATCCTACGAGCAGTACTTC
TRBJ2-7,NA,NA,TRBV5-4,CASSLEGTVGYEQYF,TGTGCCAGCAGCTTGGAGGGGACGGTCGGCTACGAGCAGTACTTC
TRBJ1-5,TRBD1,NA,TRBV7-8,CASSPWTGVRNQPQHF,TGTGCCAGCAGCCCATGGACAGGGGTAAGGAATCAGCCCCAGCATTTT
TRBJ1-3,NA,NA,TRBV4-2,CASSQGSIEPNTIYF,TGTGCCAGCAGCCAAGGGTCAATCGAACCGAACACCATATATTTT
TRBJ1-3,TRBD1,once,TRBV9,CASSLQGADTIYF,TGTGCCAGCAGCCTACAGGGGGCGGACACCATATATTTT
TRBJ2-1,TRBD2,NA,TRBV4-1,CASSQDPGTTSSYNEQFF,TGCGCCAGCAGCCAAGATCCGGGGACTACCAGCTCCTACAATGAGCAGTTCTTC
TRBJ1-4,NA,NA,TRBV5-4,CASSFGRGTTTNEKLFF,TGTGCCAGCAGCTTCGGGAGGGGGACTACAACTAATGAAAAACTGTTTTTT
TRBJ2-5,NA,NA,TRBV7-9,CASSSQGETQYF,TGTGCCAGCTCGAGTCAGGGTGAGACCCAGTACTTC
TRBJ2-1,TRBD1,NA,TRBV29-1,CSTDRASYNEQFF,TGCAGCACGGACAGGGCTTCCTACAATGAGCAGTTCTTC
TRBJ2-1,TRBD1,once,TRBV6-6,CASSYSRTGLNNEQFF,TGTGCCAGCAGTTACTCGAGGACAGGGCTGAACAATGAGCAGTTCTTC
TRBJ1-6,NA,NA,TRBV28,CASSLYAAGSNSPLHF,TGTGCCAGCAGTTTATACGCCGCCGGGAGTAATTCACCCCTCCACTTT
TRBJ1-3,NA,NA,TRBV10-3,CAISEGGFVRNTIYF,TGTGCCATCAGTGAGGGAGGGTTTGTCAGAAACACCATATATTTT
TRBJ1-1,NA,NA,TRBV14,CASSLLGAPTEAFF,TGTGCCAGCAGCCTCCTAGGGGCCCCCACTGAAGCTTTCTTT
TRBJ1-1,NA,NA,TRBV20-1,CSARANTEAFF,TGCAGTGCTAGAGCGAACACTGAAGCTTTCTTT
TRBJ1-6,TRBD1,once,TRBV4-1,CASSQDSQGNSPLHF,TGCGCCAGCAGCCAAGATTCACAGGGGAATTCACCCCTCCACTTT
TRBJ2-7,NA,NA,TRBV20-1,CSAGSPREQYF,TGCAGTGCTGGAAGCCCCCGCGAGCAGTACTTC
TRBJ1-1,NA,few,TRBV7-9,CASSLFGNTEAFF,TGTGCCAGCAGCTTATTCGGGAACACTGAAGCTTTCTTT
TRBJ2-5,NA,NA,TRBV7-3,CASSLTVGPGETQYF,TGTGCCAGCAGCTTAACGGTAGGGCCGGGAGAGACCCAGTACTTC
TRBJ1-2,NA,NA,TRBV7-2,CASSLEQQSYGYTF,TGTGCCAGCAGCTTAGAGCAGCAGTCCTATGGCTACACCTTC
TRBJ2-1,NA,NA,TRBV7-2,CASSADYGPYNEQFF,TGTGCCAGCAGCGCGGACTACGGGCCCTACAATGAGCAGTTCTTC
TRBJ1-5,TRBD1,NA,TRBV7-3,CASSPNRGQPQHF,TGTGCCAGCAGCCCCAACAGGGGTCAGCCCCAGCATTTT
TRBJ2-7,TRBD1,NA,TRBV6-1,CASSELRGQELSYEQYF,TGTGCCAGCAGTGAGCTCCGAGGACAGGAGCTCTCCTACGAGCAGTACTTC
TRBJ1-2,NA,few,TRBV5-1,CASSLRAGETYGYTF,TGCGCCAGCAGCTTGAGAGCAGGGGAAACTTATGGCTACACCTTC
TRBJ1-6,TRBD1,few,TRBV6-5,CASSRTGAYNSPLHF,TGTGCCAGCAGTAGAACAGGGGCATATAATTCACCCCTCCACTTT
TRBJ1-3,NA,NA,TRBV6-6,CASSYRPISGNTIYF,TGTGCCAGCAGTTACCGGCCGATCTCTGGAAACACCATATATTTT
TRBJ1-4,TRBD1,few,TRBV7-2,CASSTQGGNEKLFF,TGTGCCAGCAGCACTCAGGGGGGGAATGAAAAACTGTTTTTT
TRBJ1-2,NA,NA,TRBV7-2,CASSQYGYTF,TGTGCCAGCAGTCAGTATGGCTACACCTTC
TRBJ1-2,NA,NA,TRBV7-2,CASSQYGYTF,TGTGCCAGCAGCCAATATGGCTACACCTTC
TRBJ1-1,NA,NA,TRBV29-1,CSVRRGALNTEAFF,TGCAGCGTTCGTCGGGGGGCCCTGAACACTGAAGCTTTCTTT
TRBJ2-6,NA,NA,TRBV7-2,CASSLSSGANVLTF,TGTGCCAGCAGCTTATCATCTGGGGCCAACGTCCTGACTTTC
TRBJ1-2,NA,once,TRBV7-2,CASSPGGTNYGYTF,TGTGCCAGCAGCCCCGGGGGAACTAACTATGGCTACACCTTC
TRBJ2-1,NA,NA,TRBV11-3,CASSPPWGDEQFF,TGTGCCAGCAGCCCCCCGTGGGGGGATGAGCAGTTCTTC
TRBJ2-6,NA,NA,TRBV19,CASTRGAGANVLTF,TGTGCCAGTACAAGGGGCGCTGGGGCCAACGTCCTGACTTTC
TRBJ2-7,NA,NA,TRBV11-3,CASSLEGGAPYEQYF,TGTGCCAGCAGCTTGGAAGGAGGGGCGCCCTACGAGCAGTACTTC
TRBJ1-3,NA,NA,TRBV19,CASSGSSGNTIYF,TGTGCCAGTAGCGGGAGCTCTGGAAACACCATATATTTT
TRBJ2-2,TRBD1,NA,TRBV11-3,CASSSTGGWTGELFF,TGTGCCAGCAGTTCTACAGGGGGCTGGACCGGGGAGCTGTTTTTT
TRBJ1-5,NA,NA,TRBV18,CASSPRRGDNQPQHF,TGTGCCAGCTCACCACGGCGGGGGGACAATCAGCCCCAGCATTTT
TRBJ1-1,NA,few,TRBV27,CASSSPSKNTEAFF,TGTGCCAGCAGTTCCCCCAGTAAGAACACTGAAGCTTTCTTT
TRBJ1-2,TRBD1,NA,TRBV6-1,CASSEGDSLYGYTF,TGTGCCAGCAGTGAAGGGGACAGTCTCTATGGCTACACCTTC
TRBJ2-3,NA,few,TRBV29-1,CSARGDSSDTQYF,TGCAGCGCGAGGGGTGATTCCTCAGATACGCAGTATTTT
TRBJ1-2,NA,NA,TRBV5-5,CASTSLEGGYGYTF,TGTGCCAGCACCTCGCTCGAGGGAGGCTATGGCTACACCTTC
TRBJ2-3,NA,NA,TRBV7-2,CASSLDHSLRGPSTDTQYF,TGTGCCAGCAGCTTAGACCATTCTCTCCGGGGGCCTAGCACAGATACGCAGTATTTT
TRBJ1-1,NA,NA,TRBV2,CASSETDPQATEAFF,TGTGCCAGCAGTGAGACTGACCCTCAAGCGACTGAAGCTTTCTTT
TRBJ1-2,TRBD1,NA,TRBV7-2,CASSPDRGVYGYTF,TGTGCCAGCAGTCCAGACAGGGGCGTCTATGGCTACACCTTC
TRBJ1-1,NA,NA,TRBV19,CASRGRAPRMNTEAFF,TGTGCCAGTCGGGGAAGGGCACCCCGTATGAACACTGAAGCTTTCTTT
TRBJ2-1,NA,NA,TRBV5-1,CASSLVQYNEQFF,TGCGCCAGCAGCTTGGTTCAGTACAATGAGCAGTTCTTC